These T cell receptor beta chains were read from a single sample in a study of identical twins. TCRdb passed the 5' RACE reads through MiXCR, listing each CDR3 protein once. The sample has 450,000 or so distinct CDR3 sequences, approximately 25% seen once. The same specimen was also included in a second study, on T cells expressing NK-cell markers.

Sequenced: CD4+ T cells sorted from blood. Every receptor here comes from a woman between 18 and 29 years old in good health. Each CDR3 is given with its conserved first and last residue.

>TRBV9|TRBJ2-2|14
CASSPGLVNRELFF
>TRBV5-5|TRBJ1-2|14
CASSLDAGYYGYTF
>TRBV12-3/TRBV12-4|TRBJ2-1|14
CASSLALSGNEQFF
>TRBV20-1|TRBJ1-4|15
CSASWGGLANEKLFF
>TRBV29-1|TRBJ1-2|12
CSGGGQSYGYTF
>TRBV20-1|TRBJ2-3|14
CSARQPENTDTQYF
>TRBV9|TRBJ2-5|13
CASSVAGYQTQYF
>TRBV7-9|TRBJ1-6|16
CASSLGGRSYNSPLHF
>TRBV21-1|TRBJ2-2|15
CASSGGTSNTGELFF
>TRBV6-2/TRBV6-3|TRBJ2-1|17
CATNSFSRGGSYNEQFF
>TRBV5-1|TRBJ1-4|14
CASTPGAANEKLFF
>TRBV10-3|TRBJ2-3|14
CAISVGRRTDTQYF
>TRBV10-1|TRBJ2-1|14
CASSARGQYNEQFF
>TRBV20-1|TRBJ2-3|16
CSASGTGFYGTDTQYF
>TRBV11-2|TRBJ2-1|16
CASSLFGREGYNEQFF
>TRBV9|TRBJ1-2|13
CASSGHREGGYTF
>TRBV12-3/TRBV12-4|TRBJ2-7|13
CASSYRGLYEQYF
>TRBV5-4|TRBJ2-7|14
CASSAGQGSHEQYF
>TRBV20-1|TRBJ2-7|13
CSAESWGVNEQYF
>TRBV9|TRBJ2-5|14
CASSPRGTQETQYF
>TRBV2|TRBJ2-2|14
CATRTGLQAGELFF
>TRBV12-3/TRBV12-4|TRBJ2-3|17
CASSQPLGQGDTDTQYF
>TRBV4-3|TRBJ2-1|15
CASSRPGQLASEQFF
>TRBV20-1|TRBJ1-5|14
CSAGGGQDNQPQHF
>TRBV10-2|TRBJ1-2|13
CASGKTGGYGYTF
>TRBV5-1|TRBJ1-2|14
CASSLNSLQGGYTF
>TRBV19|TRBJ2-7|15
CASTIPGLDPYEQYF
>TRBV6-2/TRBV6-3|TRBJ2-7|14
CASRGQVFGYEQYF
>TRBV6-1|TRBJ2-7|14
CASRTPGLLGEQYF
>TRBV5-1|TRBJ1-1|14
CASSLENRVTEAFF
>TRBV24-1|TRBJ1-2|14
CATSEMGLHLGYTF
>TRBV18|TRBJ2-2|15
CASSPPPGDTGELFF
>TRBV2|TRBJ1-2|15
CASSEGVWQNYGYTF
>TRBV20-1|TRBJ2-3|13
CSLRVPSTDTQYF
>TRBV20-1|TRBJ2-1|16
CSGRGLSSHSYNEQFF
>TRBV10-3|TRBJ2-3|15
CAIRGTGASTDTQYF
>TRBV20-1|TRBJ2-2|14
CSALAGANTGELFF